This T cell receptor beta chain was identified during a study of shared clonotypes between healthy human individuals. The assay was immunoSEQ multiplex PCR, and TCRdb's table has in-frame clones only and misses some. The sample gives about 1 million clones, 65% to 80% of which show up once; approximately 1.5% is in the top ten. The V gene's germline CDR1 is LNHDA and CDR2 SQIVND (reference sequence). Between the trimmed V and J ends, which lost 4 bases and 10 bases, there was a span of 13 bases. The CDR3 spans 12 residues. What was sequenced was memory CD4+ T cells sorted from blood. The sample's subset: CD45RA-negative fraction. The receptor comes from a man between 18 and 29 years old in good health. The chain uses TRBV19 and TRBJ1-1, with a tentative D call TRBD1 (5 bases). The CDR3, as DNA: TGTGCCAGTAGTAAGGGGCCGGAGAGAGCTTTCTTT. This gives the protein CASSKGPERAFF.